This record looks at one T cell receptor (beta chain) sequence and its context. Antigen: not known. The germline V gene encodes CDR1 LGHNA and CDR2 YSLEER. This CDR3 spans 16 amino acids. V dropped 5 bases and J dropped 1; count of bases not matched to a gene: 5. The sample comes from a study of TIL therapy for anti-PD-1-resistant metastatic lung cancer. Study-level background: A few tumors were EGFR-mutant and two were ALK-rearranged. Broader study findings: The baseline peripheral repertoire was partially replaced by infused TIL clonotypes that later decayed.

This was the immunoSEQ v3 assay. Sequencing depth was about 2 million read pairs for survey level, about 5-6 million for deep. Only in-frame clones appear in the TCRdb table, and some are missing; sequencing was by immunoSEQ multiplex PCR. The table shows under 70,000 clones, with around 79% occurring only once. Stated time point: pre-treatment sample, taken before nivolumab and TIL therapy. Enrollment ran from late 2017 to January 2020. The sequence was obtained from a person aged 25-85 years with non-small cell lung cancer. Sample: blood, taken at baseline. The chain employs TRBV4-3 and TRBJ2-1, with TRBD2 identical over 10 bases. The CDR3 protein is CASSTRLAGSYNEQFF. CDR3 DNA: TGCGCCAGCAGCACCCGACTAGCGGGTTCCTACAATGAGCAGTTCTTC.